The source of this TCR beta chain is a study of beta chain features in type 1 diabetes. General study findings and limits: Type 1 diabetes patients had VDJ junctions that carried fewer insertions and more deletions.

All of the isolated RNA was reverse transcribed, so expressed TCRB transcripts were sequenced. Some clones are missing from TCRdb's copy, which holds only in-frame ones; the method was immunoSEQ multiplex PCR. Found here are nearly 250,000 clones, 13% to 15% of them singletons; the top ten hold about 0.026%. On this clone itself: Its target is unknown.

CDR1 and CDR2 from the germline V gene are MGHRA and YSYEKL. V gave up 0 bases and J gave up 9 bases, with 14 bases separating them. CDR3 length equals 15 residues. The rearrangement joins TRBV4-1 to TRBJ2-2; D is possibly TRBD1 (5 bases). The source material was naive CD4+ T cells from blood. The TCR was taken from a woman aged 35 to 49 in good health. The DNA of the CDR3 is TGCGCCAGCAGCCAAGAAACCGTTAAGGGGTGGGAGCTGTTTTTT. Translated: CASSQETVKGWELFF.